This entry is about one TCR beta chain. This sample stems from a study of glioma-infiltrating T cells after dendritic cell vaccination. The V end lost 0 bases, the J end lost 1 base, and 9 bases lay between the germline ends. Germline V lookup: CDR1 SGHTA, CDR2 FQGTGA. The CDR3 is 16 residues long. The assay was immunoSEQ multiplex PCR, and TCRdb's table has in-frame clones only and misses some. The data hold roughly 100,000 clones, with almost 90% observed a single time. Sample time point: after dendritic cell vaccination, including at tumor progression/relapse. Blood PBMC samples: pre-vaccination, two weeks post third vaccination, and at tumor progression.

The V call is TRBV7-3, the J call TRBJ2-2; D is uncertain. The input for sequencing was blood, taken after dendritic cell vaccination. This clonotype originated in a human donor with glioblastoma. CDR3 sequence reads: CASSLTIVGNTGELFF. Here the CDR3 DNA reads TGTGCCAGCAGCTTAACAATCGTCGGGAACACCGGGGAGCTGTTTTTT.